The 27 T cell receptor beta chains below come from one sample, sequenced in a study of T cell repertoires in cytomegalovirus infection. From the reads, TCRdb called clonotypes with MiXCR, one entry per CDR3 protein. The table lists around 740,000 distinct CDR3 sequences, about a third of them singletons. Sequencing was carried out using PBMCs. These TCRs come from a human donor in good health (CMV status not recorded). Some clones in this sample may be carry-over from other donors' samples.

V gene TRBV7-6 combines with J gene TRBJ2-1; TRBD2 agrees at 8 bases. J was trimmed by 1 base and V by 5 bases; bases with no gene match: 16. The germline CDR1 and CDR2 sequences are SGHVS and FNYEAQ. This CDR3 is 19 amino acids long. Here the CDR3 DNA reads TGTGCCAGCAGCACCTCTCAGCGGGAGACGGGGGGATCCTACAATGAGCAGTTCTTC. Translation gives CASSTSQRETGGSYNEQFF. Full variable domain (missing parts from reference TRBV7-6 and TRBJ2-1): GAGVSQSPRYKVTKRGQDVALRCDPISGHVSLYWYRQALGQGPEFLTYFNYEAQQDKSGLPNDRFSAERPEGSISTLTIQRTEQRDSAMYRCASSTSQRETGGSYNEQFFGPGTRLTVL.

Concerning this clonotype itself: It may be a read error: a sequence one base away is much more abundant. V and J are TRBV12-3 or TRBV12-4 and TRBJ1-5; TRBD1 might be the D (5 bases). The CDR3 is 15 amino acids. This chain's CDR3 is CASSLSRGRDQPQNF. The CDR3 region has the DNA TGTGCCAGCAGTTTGTCAAGGGGTAGGGATCAGCCCCAGAATTTT.

The V and J genes are TRBV27 and TRBJ2-3; D possibly corresponds to TRBD1 (5 bases). Trimming removed 6 bases at V and 5 bases at J, with 9 bases between. Per germline, CDR1 MNHEY and CDR2 SMNVEV (reference sequence). This CDR3 contains 12 residues. The CDR3 sequence is CASSRTRDTQYF. DNA for the CDR3: TGTGCCAGCAGCCGGACACGAGATACGCAGTATTTT.

The chain links TRBV30 to TRBJ2-7; perhaps TRBD1 as D (6 bases). Germline CDR1 is GTSNPN and CDR2 is SVGIG (reference sequence). There are 11 residues in the CDR3. V was cut by 8 bases and J by 5 bases, with 13 bases left in between. CDR3 residues: CAGLQGHEQYF. CDR3 sequence (DNA): TGTGCCGGCTTACAGGGCCACGAGCAGTACTTC. Full variable domain (rest looked up from reference TRBV30 and TRBJ2-7): SQTIHQWPATLVQPVGSPLSLECTVEGTSNPNLYWYRQAAGRGLQLLFYSVGIGQISSEVPQNLSASRPQDRQFILSSKKLLLSDSGFYLCAGLQGHEQYFGPGTRLTVT.

V is TRBV18 and J is TRBJ1-1, with no clear D. Germline V gives CDR1 KGHSH, CDR2 LQKENI. The CDR3 is 15 amino acids. Trimming removed 3 bases from V and 4 bases from J, with 15 bases in between. CDR3 nucleotide sequence: TGTGCCAGCTCACCCCCTGGGAGGGTCGTCACTGAAGCTTTCTTT. This encodes CASSPPGRVVTEAFF.

This clonotype was recorded many times. This rearrangement joins TRBV7-6 to TRBJ2-1, with 9 bases aligning to TRBD2. CDR3 length: 15 residues. CDR1 is SGHVS and CDR2 is FNYEAQ in the germline V gene. Losses at the gene ends were 2 bases for V and 4 bases for J; bases not matched to a gene: 3. The CDR3 DNA follows: TGTGCCAGCAGCTTACGGACTAGCGTGTACAATGAGCAGTTCTTC. Protein: CASSLRTSVYNEQFF. Variable domain in full (rest from reference TRBV7-6 and TRBJ2-1): GAGVSQSPRYKVTKRGQDVALRCDPISGHVSLYWYRQALGQGPEFLTYFNYEAQQDKSGLPNDRFSAERPEGSISTLTIQRTEQRDSAMYRCASSLRTSVYNEQFFGPGTRLTVL.

The chain joins TRBV20-1 to TRBJ2-1; TRBD1 matches 8 bases. V lost 3 bases, J lost 7 bases, and 8 bases stayed unmatched. Germline lookup yields CDR1 DFQATT and CDR2 SNEGSKA (reference sequence). The CDR3 has 14 residues. The CDR3 nucleotides read TGCAGTGCTAGGGGTTTGACAGGGGAGAATGAGCAGTTCTTC. Its protein product is CSARGLTGENEQFF.

This clonotype was seen repeatedly, ten times or more. V and J are TRBV12-5 and TRBJ1-2; a possible D gene is TRBD1 (5 bases). CDR3 size: 15 residues. Germline loops: CDR1 LGHNT, CDR2 FRNRAP. V lost 6 bases and J lost 6, with 20 bases in between. In nucleotides, the CDR3 is TGTGCTAGTGGGATGGGGACGGCGGGTGTCGATGGCTACACCTTC. It specifies CASGMGTAGVDGYTF.

This clonotype was seen at least ten times. The CDR3 DNA sequence: TGTGCCAGCAGTACCACCTGGGACAAGCTCTACGAGCAGTACTTC. Its protein product is CASSTTWDKLYEQYF. The chain recombines TRBV28 with TRBJ2-7, with D possibly TRBD1 on 6 matching bases. Looked up from germline, CDR1 is MDHEN and CDR2 is SYDVKM. The CDR3 contains 15 residues. Deletions cut 5 bases from V and 3 bases from J, with 17 bases between. The whole variable domain, remainder taken from reference TRBV28 and TRBJ2-7, is DVKVTQSSRYLVKRTGEKVFLECVQDMDHENMFWYRQDPGLGLRLIYFSYDVKMKEKGDIPEGYSVSREKKERFSLILESASTNQTSMYLCASSTTWDKLYEQYFGPGTRLTVT.

This clonotype was detected a few times. J is TRBJ2-7 and V is TRBV6-1, with 10 bases matching TRBD1. Losses at the gene ends were 6 bases for V and 2 bases for J; bases not matched to a gene: 4. The CDR3 runs 14 residues. CDR1 is MNHNS and CDR2 is SASEGT in the germline V gene. CDR3 residues: CASRGTGEAYEQYF. The DNA of the CDR3 is TGTGCCAGCAGGGGGACAGGGGAAGCCTACGAGCAGTACTTC.

The CDR3, as DNA: TGTGCCAGCAGCTATACCCCCGGGACAGGGATACGTGGCTACACCTTC. The encoded protein is CASSYTPGTGIRGYTF. The chain carries TRBV9 and TRBJ1-2; 9 bases line up with TRBD1. The CDR3 is 16 amino acids. Germline values: CDR1 SGDLS, CDR2 YYNGEE. Trimming removed 4 bases from V and 7 bases from J; junction bases left unmatched: 14.

As to this clonotype: A much larger clone lies a single base off, so this may be a read error. The chain carries TRBV7-9 and TRBJ1-1; D is uncertain. Germline V gene sequence: CDR1 SEHNR, CDR2 FQNEAQ (reference sequence). Trimming took off 7 bases at V and 1 base at J, with 16 bases between the two ends. The CDR3 has 15 residues. In DNA form, the CDR3 reads TGTGCCAGCATCTCAGGACTTTTTGGGAACACTGAAGCTTTCTTT. The encoded protein is CASISGLFGNTEAFF.

This clonotype was detected many times. The J gene is TRBJ1-6, the V gene TRBV7-2; weak D call: TRBD1 (6 bases). The CDR3 sequence is 13 residues long. Per the germline V gene, CDR1 is SGHTA and CDR2 is FQGNSA. Deletions cut 10 bases from V and 7 bases from J, with 14 bases between. CDR3 in amino acids: CAIRTGPNSPLHF. CDR3 DNA sequence: TGTGCCATCCGAACAGGGCCAAATTCACCCCTCCACTTT.

This chain connects TRBV7-4 to TRBJ2-7, with D unresolved. V lost 5 bases and J lost 1, with 9 bases in between. Germline CDR1 reads SGHVT; CDR2 reads SQSDAQ. The CDR3 loop spans 13 amino acids. CDR3 sequence reads: CASSPSWSYEQYF. CDR3 sequence (DNA): TGTGCCAGCAGCCCGAGTTGGTCCTACGAGCAGTACTTC.

A remark on this clonotype: An end of the junction differs from the germline gene, which may be a read error. This chain uses TRBV9 with TRBJ2-3; weak D call: TRBD1 (5 bases). Per germline, CDR1 SGDLS and CDR2 YYNGEE. The CDR3 sequence is 17 residues long. CDR3: CSSSKSGSGSGTDTQYF. For the CDR3, the DNA is TGTTCCAGCAGCAAGTCCGGTTCCGGGTCAGGGACAGATACGCAGTATTTT.

The J gene is TRBJ1-6, the V gene TRBV27, with a tentative D call TRBD1 (5 bases). Germline V gives CDR1 MNHEY, CDR2 SMNVEV (reference sequence). The V end lost 7 bases, the J end lost 7 bases, and 11 bases lay between the germline ends. There are 13 residues in the CDR3. In DNA form, the CDR3 reads TGTGCCAGCACCACAGGCTTCAATTCACCCCTCCACTTT. Its protein product is CASTTGFNSPLHF.

The chain has TRBV28 and TRBJ2-7; D possibly matches TRBD1 or TRBD2 (6 bases each). Germline loops: CDR1 MDHEN, CDR2 SYDVKM. The CDR3 is 16 amino acids. Trimming took 5 bases from V and 6 from J, leaving 23 bases between them. CDR3 in amino acids: CASSGGMEGWRREQYF. Here the CDR3 DNA reads TGTGCCAGCAGTGGGGGCATGGAGGGTTGGAGGCGCGAGCAGTACTTC.

The J gene is TRBJ2-7, the V gene TRBV7-6, with 9 bases aligning to TRBD1. The CDR3 loop spans 14 amino acids. The junction had 6 bases not matched to a gene; V was cut back by 6 bases and J by 3 bases. In germline, CDR1 is SGHVS, CDR2 FNYEAQ. CDR3 sequence reads: CASSRGQGHYEQYF. In nucleotides, the CDR3 is TGTGCCAGCAGTCGGGGACAGGGCCACTACGAGCAGTACTTC.

Notes on this clonotype: The junction shows a germline mismatch at one end, possibly a read error. V usage is TRBV12-5 and J usage is TRBJ1-5, with 7 bases matching TRBD1. CDR1 is LGHNT and CDR2 is FRNRAP in the germline V gene. This CDR3 is built from 15 residues. CDR3 region: CASCDDRDGNQPQHF. The CDR3 DNA follows: TGTGCGAGTTGTGACGACAGGGACGGCAATCAGCCACAGCATTTT.

This rearrangement joins TRBV3-1 to TRBJ1-1; possibly TRBD1 for D (5 bases). The length of the CDR3 is 13 residues. Germline V lookup: CDR1 LGHDT, CDR2 YNNKEL (reference sequence). Trimming took off 1 base at V and 3 bases at J, with 6 bases between the two ends. CDR3 sequence (DNA): TGTGCCAGCAGCCAAGCGGGGGACACTGAAGCTTTCTTT. Amino acid sequence: CASSQAGDTEAFF.

This chain uses TRBV20-1 with TRBJ2-2; TRBD2 aligns across 7 bases. The CDR3 has 15 amino acids. In germline, CDR1 is DFQATT, CDR2 SNEGSKA (reference sequence). J lost 0 bases, V lost 2 bases, and 3 bases had no gene match. The CDR3 here is CSARMAGANTGELFF. The CDR3 region has the DNA TGCAGTGCTAGAATGGCGGGAGCGAACACCGGGGAGCTGTTTTTT.

The table lists this clonotype with a few counts. The chain is built from TRBV28 and TRBJ2-1, with D possibly called TRBD1 or TRBD2 (5 bases each). There are 16 residues in the CDR3. Between the trimmed V and J ends, which lost 8 bases and 1 base, there was a span of 18 bases. The germline V gene encodes CDR1 MDHEN and CDR2 SYDVKM. CDR3 sequence (DNA): TGTGCCAGCTGTATCTCCGGGACGGGATCCTACAATGAGCAGTTCTTC. Amino acid sequence: CASCISGTGSYNEQFF.

This clonotype turned up a few times. The rearrangement joins TRBV7-8 to TRBJ2-2; D is unclear. CDR1 and CDR2 from the germline V gene are SGHVS and FQNEAQ. Trimming took off 7 bases at V and 1 base at J, with 7 bases between the two ends. This CDR3 is 13 amino acids long. The CDR3 here is CASNGWNTGELFF. CDR3 DNA: TGTGCCAGCAATGGCTGGAACACCGGGGAGCTGTTTTTT. Filled out from reference TRBV7-8 and TRBJ2-2, the complete variable domain reads GAGVSQSPRYKVAKRGQDVALRCDPISGHVSLFWYQQALGQGPEFLTYFQNEAQLDKSGLPSDRFFAERPEGSVSTLKIQRTQQEDSAVYLCASNGWNTGELFFGEGSRLTVL.

The gene calls are TRBV19 and TRBJ2-3, with D possibly being TRBD1 (5 bases). In germline, CDR1 is LNHDA, CDR2 SQIVND (reference sequence). This CDR3 spans 14 amino acids. Trimming shortened V by 5 bases and J by 4 bases, and 13 bases separated the two germline ends. CDR3 DNA sequence: TGTGCCAGTAGTTTCCAGGGCCTGCCAGATACGCAGTATTTT. It codes for CASSFQGLPDTQYF.

This clonotype has more than one count but fewer than ten. The chain carries TRBV12-3 or TRBV12-4 and TRBJ2-2; 10 bases are a match to TRBD2. The CDR3 has 15 residues. V lost 6 bases, J lost 4 bases, and 5 bases stayed unmatched. CDR3 residues: CASSPAGGPTGELFF. The CDR3 nucleotides are TGTGCCAGCAGCCCAGCGGGGGGGCCCACCGGGGAGCTGTTTTTT.

This clonotype was seen at least ten times. The gene calls are TRBV7-2 and TRBJ1-1; no firm D call. Germline V gives CDR1 SGHTA, CDR2 FQGNSA. V was cut by 1 base and J by 1 base, with 10 bases left in between. The CDR3 is made up of 15 amino acids. CDR3 in DNA: TGTGCCAGCAGCTTAGGGGGAAATACGAACACTGAAGCTTTCTTT. It yields the protein CASSLGGNTNTEAFF.

This clonotype turned up a few times. The J gene is TRBJ2-3, the V gene TRBV12-3 or TRBV12-4; D remains unclear. V lost 3 bases and J lost 1, with 14 bases in between. This CDR3 is 16 amino acids long. The CDR3 DNA reads TGTGCCAGCAGTTTCCAGGCGAGGCTTGGCACAGATACGCAGTATTTT. It codes for CASSFQARLGTDTQYF.